These 27 T cell receptor beta chains share one sample of origin, sequenced in a study of blood T cells in healthy people across ages. It was with a sample-barcoded 5' primer and a J-beta primer mix that a second PCR of about 6 to 11 cycles was run. Each CDR3 protein is one row after TCRdb ran MiXCR on the 5' RACE reads. The data contain roughly 410,000 distinct CDR3 sequences, 50% to 60% of them singletons. The sequencing sample was made of blood. These receptors all come from a man between 60 and 75 years old in good health.

The rearrangement joins TRBV30 to TRBJ2-6; TRBD2 might be the D (5 bases). The CDR3 totals 15 residues. The ends were cut back, 4 bases at V and 0 bases at J, with 10 bases in the middle. Looked up from germline, CDR1 is GTSNPN and CDR2 is SVGIG (reference sequence). CDR3 sequence: CAWIGKASGANVLTF. CDR3 bases: TGTGCCTGGATCGGGAAGGCCTCTGGGGCCAACGTCCTGACTTTC.

The genes are TRBV9 and TRBJ2-4; TRBD1 is a possible D gene (6 bases). The J call is uncertain, as TRBJ2-7 better fits the DNA end. The CDR3 length is 15 residues. The germline CDR1 and CDR2 sequences are SGDLS and YYNGEE. The CDR3 is CASSPRTDPSYEQYF. As DNA, the CDR3 is TGTGCCAGCAGCCCAAGGACAGACCCTTCCTACGAGCAGTACTTC.

The chain couples TRBV5-5 to TRBJ2-3, with a tentative D call TRBD1 (5 bases). V lost 4 bases and J lost 6, with 15 bases in between. Germline V CDR1 and CDR2: SGHKS, YYEKEE (reference sequence). The length of the CDR3 is 14 residues. The DNA for the CDR3 is TGTGCCAGCAGCCAGGGCCCGGCCCCGGATACGCAGTATTTT. Translating gives CASSQGPAPDTQYF.

The gene calls are TRBV2 and TRBJ2-1; D is undetermined. This CDR3 region has 13 residues. Germline V gives CDR1 SNHLY, CDR2 FYNNEI. V was cut by 0 bases and J by 9 bases, with 9 bases left in between. The CDR3 nucleotides read TGTGCCAGCAGTGAAGCGCGGATGGGTGAGCAGTTCTTC. This encodes CASSEARMGEQFF.

This chain uses TRBV24-1 with TRBJ2-5, with 9 bases matching TRBD2. Per germline, CDR1 KGHDR and CDR2 SFDVKD. V lost 3 bases to trimming and J lost 5 bases; unmatched junction nucleotides: 18. The CDR3 has 19 residues. In DNA form, the CDR3 reads TGTGCCACCAGTGATCAAGGACTAGCGACACACACAAGGTCGGAGACCCAGTACTTC. Translated: CATSDQGLATHTRSETQYF.

This clonotype came up once. The J gene is TRBJ1-1, the V gene TRBV20-1, with D tentatively TRBD1 (6 bases). From germline, CDR1 is DFQATT and CDR2 SNEGSKA (reference sequence). The CDR3 contains 15 residues. The germline V and J ends were trimmed by 4 bases and 3 bases, with 18 bases remaining between them. The CDR3 spells CSAKGLQGGYTEAFF. CDR3 sequence (DNA): TGCAGTGCTAAAGGGTTACAGGGTGGGTACACTGAAGCTTTCTTT.

V is TRBV7-2 and J is TRBJ2-1; D is perhaps TRBD1 or TRBD2 (5 bases each). CDR3 length: 15 amino acids. In germline, CDR1 is SGHTA, CDR2 FQGNSA. Trimming took off 4 bases at V and 6 bases at J, with 16 bases between the two ends. CDR3 region: CASSSGTSMGNEQFF. The CDR3 DNA follows: TGTGCCAGCAGCTCCGGGACCTCCATGGGCAATGAGCAGTTCTTC.

The V gene is TRBV6-1, the J gene TRBJ1-6; D uncertain. Germline V CDR1 and CDR2: MNHNS, SASEGT. The CDR3 extends over 16 amino acids. Trimming removed 3 bases from V and 7 bases from J, with 16 bases in between. CDR3 sequence reads: CASSDDGRGRNSPLHF. CDR3 bases: TGTGCCAGCAGTGATGACGGACGAGGGCGGAATTCACCCCTCCACTTT.

This chain links TRBV9 with TRBJ1-2, with 7 nucleotides matching TRBD1. The V segment lost 4 bases and the J segment 4 bases; nucleotides outside the gene matches: 10. Germline V gene data show CDR1 as SGDLS and CDR2 as YYNGEE. The CDR3 runs 15 residues. The CDR3 reads CASSRGGTASYGYTF. Here the CDR3 DNA reads TGTGCCAGCAGCCGAGGGGGGACAGCTAGCTATGGCTACACCTTC.

This chain connects TRBV6-1 to TRBJ2-1; TRBD2 aligns across 10 bases. J gave up 8 bases and V 2 bases, and 12 bases lay outside the gene matches. The V gene's germline CDR1 is MNHNS and CDR2 SASEGT. CDR3 length: 17 amino acids. This chain's CDR3 is CASSERPSGGPADEQFF. The CDR3 DNA sequence: TGTGCCAGCAGTGAACGGCCTAGCGGGGGCCCTGCGGATGAGCAGTTCTTC.

Comments on this clonotype: Relative to the germline gene, one junction end is altered; a read error may explain this. The gene calls are TRBV3-1 and TRBJ2-7; D is unclear. The CDR3 contains 14 residues. Germline CDR1 and CDR2: LGHDT and YNNKEL (reference sequence). As DNA, the CDR3 is TGTGCCAGCAGCCCGAGCCTTAGCTCCTACGTGCAGTACTTC. Translation gives CASSPSLSSYVQYF.

This clonotype was observed a handful of times. CDR3 sequence reads: CSARLAGTQYF. In DNA form, the CDR3 reads TGCAGTGCTAGACTAGCGGGTACGCAGTATTTT. The V gene is TRBV20-1, the J gene TRBJ2-3, with TRBD2 matching over 8 bases. V shed 2 bases, J shed 8 bases, and the junction held 0 bases outside the gene matches. This CDR3 is built from 11 residues. Looked up from germline, CDR1 is DFQATT and CDR2 is SNEGSKA (reference sequence).

This rearrangement joins TRBV29-1 to TRBJ2-1; tentatively, D is TRBD2 (7 bases). The germline CDR1 and CDR2 sequences are SQVTM and ANQGSEA. V was cut by 6 bases and J by 4 bases, with 19 bases left in between. The CDR3 has 15 amino acids. The CDR3 DNA reads as TGCAGCGTGACCTTGGGGGCTAGCGGATACAATGAGCAGTTCTTC. This codes for CSVTLGASGYNEQFF.

This chain links TRBV10-3 with TRBJ1-2, with a weak D call TRBD1 (5 bases). This CDR3 is 14 amino acids long. Germline assignment: CDR1 ENHRY and CDR2 SYGVKD. Trimming shortened V by 3 bases and J by 2 bases, and 10 bases separated the two germline ends. CDR3 residues: CAISDFGGNYGYTF. CDR3 sequence (DNA): TGTGCCATCAGTGACTTCGGGGGGAACTATGGCTACACCTTC.

This clonotype was counted between two and nine times. CDR3 residues: CSVGVGLASEQYF. CDR3 sequence (DNA): TGCAGCGTGGGCGTGGGACTAGCGAGCGAGCAGTACTTC. The rearrangement joins TRBV29-1 to TRBJ2-7; 10 bases line up with TRBD2. Germline CDR1 and CDR2: SQVTM and ANQGSEA. The CDR3 totals 13 residues. V trimming: 6 bases; J trimming: 6 bases; junction bases outside the gene matches: 8.

The chain uses TRBV7-9 and TRBJ1-2; 8 bases line up with TRBD1. Germline V lookup: CDR1 SEHNR, CDR2 FQNEAQ (reference sequence). V lost 1 base to trimming and J lost 4 bases; unmatched junction nucleotides: 2. This CDR3 contains 14 residues. The CDR3 nucleotides read TGTGCCAGCAGCTTAGGTGGGACAGGCTATGGCTACACCTTC. Its translation is CASSLGGTGYGYTF.

The CDR3 nucleotides read TGTGCCAGCAGCCAAGGGATTTTGGACATTCAGTACTTC. Its protein product is CASSQGILDIQYF. J is TRBJ2-4 and V is TRBV4-2, with D unresolved. The CDR3 consists of 13 residues. Germline CDR1 reads LGHNA; CDR2 reads YNFKEQ. Trimming removed 1 base from V and 8 bases from J, with 9 bases in between.

V usage is TRBV19 and J usage is TRBJ2-1; 13 nucleotides match TRBD2. CDR3 length: 17 amino acids. Trimming at V came to 7 bases and at J to 5 bases, leaving 11 bases not matched to a gene. The germline CDR1 and CDR2 sequences are LNHDA and SQIVND (reference sequence). In DNA form, the CDR3 reads TGTGCCAGTACCCGAACCCCCACTAGCGGGGGGGACAATGAGCAGTTCTTC. Protein product: CASTRTPTSGGDNEQFF.

This clonotype has a handful of counts. This chain links TRBV4-2 with TRBJ2-3; possible D gene TRBD1, 5 bases. Looked up from germline, CDR1 is LGHNA and CDR2 is YNFKEQ. Trimming left V 0 bases short and J 10 bases short, with 26 bases between. This CDR3 has 18 residues. The CDR3 sequence: CASSQELFMGPADVAQYF. The CDR3 bases are TGTGCCAGCAGCCAAGAGCTATTTATGGGGCCCGCTGACGTTGCGCAGTATTTT.

This clonotype was counted at least ten times. The V gene is TRBV28, the J gene TRBJ2-6, with unresolved D. The CDR3 contains 15 residues. The V and J ends lost 10 bases and 0 bases respectively, with 13 bases between them. Germline CDR1 MDHEN, CDR2 SYDVKM. CDR3 nucleotides: TGTGCCACCCACTGGGGTCACTCTGGGGCCAACGTCCTGACTTTC. It translates to CATHWGHSGANVLTF.

This clonotype came up a few times. The rearrangement links TRBV4-1 to TRBJ2-7, with 9 bases aligning to TRBD2. The CDR3 runs to 17 residues. CDR1 is MGHRA, CDR2 YSYEKL, per germline. J gave up 4 bases and V 1 base, and 11 bases lay outside the gene matches. DNA of the CDR3: TGCGCCAGCAGCCAAGGTTCCACTGGCGGGGGGGCTTACGAGCAGTACTTC. It is translated as CASSQGSTGGGAYEQYF.

This clonotype was picked up a small number of times. The rearrangement joins TRBV7-2 to TRBJ2-7; 9 bases agree with TRBD1. The CDR3 totals 14 residues. V lost 8 bases to trimming and J lost 3 bases; unmatched junction nucleotides: 8. Germline assignment: CDR1 SGHTA and CDR2 FQGNSA. CDR3 coding DNA: TGTGCCAGCGGCAGACAGGGGGGGTTCTACGAGCAGTACTTC. This gives the protein CASGRQGGFYEQYF.

V and J are TRBV9 and TRBJ2-7; D uncertain. Germline CDR1 is SGDLS and CDR2 is YYNGEE. CDR3 length: 14 amino acids. V lost 4 bases to trimming and J lost 7 bases, with 18 bases between them. In nucleotides, the CDR3 is TGTGCCAGCAGCCCCTGGTGGGGTACCGGGGAGCAGTACTTC. Its protein product is CASSPWWGTGEQYF.

Only a few counts were recorded for this clonotype. This chain uses TRBV7-2 with TRBJ2-3; D is ambiguous. The germline V gene encodes CDR1 SGHTA and CDR2 FQGNSA. The V end lost 1 base, the J end lost 6 bases, and 8 bases lay between the germline ends. The length of the CDR3 is 13 residues. CDR3 region: CASSLVPGDTQYF. The CDR3 nucleotides are TGTGCCAGCAGCTTAGTCCCTGGGGATACGCAGTATTTT. The full variable domain, completed using reference TRBV7-2 and TRBJ2-3, is GAGVSQSPSNKVTEKGKDVELRCDPISGHTALYWYRQSLGQGLEFLIYFQGNSAPDKSGLPSDRFSAERTGGSVSTLTIQRTQQEDSAVYLCASSLVPGDTQYFGPGTRLTVL.

This rearrangement joins TRBV10-3 to TRBJ2-7, with D possibly being TRBD2 (6 bases). V dropped 10 bases and J dropped 7 bases, with 20 bases sitting between them. The CDR3 is made up of 13 amino acids. Germline V gives CDR1 ENHRY, CDR2 SYGVKD. CDR3 coding DNA: TGTGCCACCGGCGGGGCCGCCTTGGAGGAGCAGTACTTC. The encoded protein is CATGGAALEEQYF.

The rearrangement links TRBV6-1 to TRBJ2-6; 8 nucleotides match TRBD1. Trimming took 6 bases from V and 4 from J; bases not matched to a gene: 8. The germline gives CDR1 MNHNS, CDR2 SASEGT. The CDR3 extends over 16 amino acids. The CDR3 DNA sequence: TGTGCCAGCAGGGGATGGACAGGGTCGGGGGCCAACGTCCTGACTTTC. Protein product: CASRGWTGSGANVLTF.

The rearrangement uses TRBV11-1 and TRBJ2-7; 11 nucleotides match TRBD2. J gave up 2 bases and V 4 bases, and 19 bases lay outside the gene matches. The CDR3 covers 20 residues. Germline CDR1 reads SGHAT; CDR2 reads FQDESV (reference sequence). CDR3 sequence: CASSSRPASGRTTGAYEQYF. The CDR3 DNA is TGTGCCAGCAGCTCCCGCCCGGCTAGCGGGAGGACCACCGGGGCCTACGAGCAGTACTTC.